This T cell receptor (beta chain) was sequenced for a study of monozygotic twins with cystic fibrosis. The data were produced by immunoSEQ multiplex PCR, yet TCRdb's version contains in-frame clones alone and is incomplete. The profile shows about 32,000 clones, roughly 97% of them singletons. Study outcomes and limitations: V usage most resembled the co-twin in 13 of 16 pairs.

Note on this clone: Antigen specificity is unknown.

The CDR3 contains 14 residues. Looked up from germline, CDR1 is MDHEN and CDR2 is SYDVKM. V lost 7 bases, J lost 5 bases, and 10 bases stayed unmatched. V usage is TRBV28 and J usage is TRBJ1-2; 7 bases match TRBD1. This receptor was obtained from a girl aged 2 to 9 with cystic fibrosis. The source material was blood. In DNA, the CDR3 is TGTGCCAGCACTTCAGGGACAGAGGTTTATGGCTACACCTTC. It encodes CASTSGTEVYGYTF.